One and the same sample provided the 2 T cell receptor beta chains below, sequenced in a study of blood T cell repertoires in COVID-19. The repertoire was sequenced with immunoSEQ multiplex PCR; TCRdb's copy has only in-frame clones and lacks some. The sample contains 200,000 to 300,000 clones, around 86% of which appear only once. The source material was peripheral blood. These receptors were taken from a woman aged 60-75 years with active or convalescent COVID-19.

This clone showed up just a few times. This chain joins TRBV19 and TRBJ1-4, with D hard to call. The germline V and J ends were trimmed by 7 bases and 10 bases, with 10 bases remaining between them. The CDR3 is 11 residues long. The germline gives CDR1 LNHDA, CDR2 SQIVND (reference sequence). The CDR3 nucleotides are TGTGCCAGTACAGGCTTGGGAAAACTGTTTTTT. Its protein is CASTGLGKLFF. The full variable domain, completed using reference TRBV19 and TRBJ1-4, is DGGITQSPKYLFRKEGQNVTLSCEQNLNHDAMYWYRQDPGQGLRLIYYSQIVNDFQKGDIAEGYSVSREKKESFPLTVTSAQKNPTAFYLCASTGLGKLFFGSGTQLSVL.

The J gene is TRBJ2-3, the V gene TRBV18; 11 bases are shared with TRBD2. Germline V lookup: CDR1 KGHSH, CDR2 LQKENI. The CDR3 is made up of 17 amino acids. The V gene end was trimmed by 3 bases and the J gene end by 2 bases; junction bases not matched to a gene: 7. The CDR3, as DNA: TGTGCCAGCTCACCGTACGCTAGCGGGGGGATCACAGATACGCAGTATTTT. Translating it yields CASSPYASGGITDTQYF.